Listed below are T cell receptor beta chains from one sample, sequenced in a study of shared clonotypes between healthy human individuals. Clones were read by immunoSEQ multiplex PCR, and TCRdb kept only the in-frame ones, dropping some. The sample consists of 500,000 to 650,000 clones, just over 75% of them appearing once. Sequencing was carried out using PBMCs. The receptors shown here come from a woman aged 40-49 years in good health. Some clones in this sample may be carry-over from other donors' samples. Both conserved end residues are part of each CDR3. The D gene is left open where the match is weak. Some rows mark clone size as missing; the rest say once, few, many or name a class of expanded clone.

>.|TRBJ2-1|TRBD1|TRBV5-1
TGCGCCAGCAGCCTGGGGAGGACAGGGGCTTCCAATGAGCAGTTCTTC
CASSLGRTGASNEQFF
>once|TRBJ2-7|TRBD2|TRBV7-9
TGTGCCAGCAGCCAAATTAGCGGGAGGCACTACGAGCAGTACTTC
CASSQISGRHYEQYF
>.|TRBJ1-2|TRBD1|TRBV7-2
TGTGCCAGCAGCTACATCCGGGACAGGGGAAAGGATGGCTACACCTTC
CASSYIRDRGKDGYTF
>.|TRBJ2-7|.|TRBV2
TGTGCCAGCAGCGGCCCTGGGAGTAGCTACGAGCAGTACTTC
CASSGPGSSYEQYF
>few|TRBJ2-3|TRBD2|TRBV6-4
TGTGCCAGCAGTGTAGCGGGAGAGGGCACAGATACGCAGTATTTT
CASSVAGEGTDTQYF
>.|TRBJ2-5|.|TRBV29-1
TGCAGCGTTGAAGAGACAGCAATAAAGACCCAGTACTTC
CSVEETAIKTQYF
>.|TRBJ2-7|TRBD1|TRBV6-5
TGTGCCAGCACCAATCCGGGACAGTCCTACGAGCAGTACTTC
CASTNPGQSYEQYF
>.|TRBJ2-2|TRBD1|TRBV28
TGTGCCAGCAGTAAATGGACAGGGATTTCCGGGGAGCTGTTTTTT
CASSKWTGISGELFF
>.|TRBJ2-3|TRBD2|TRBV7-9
TGTGCCAGCAGCATCCCCGGGACTAGCGGAGCAGATACGCAGTATTTT
CASSIPGTSGADTQYF
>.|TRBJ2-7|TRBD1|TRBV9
TGTGCCAGCAGCGTAGCTCCGGGACAGGGGGCTAACGAGCAGTACTTC
CASSVAPGQGANEQYF
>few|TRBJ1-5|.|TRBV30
TGTGCCTGGCAGTTGGGGGGCAATCAGCCCCAGCATTTT
CAWQLGGNQPQHF
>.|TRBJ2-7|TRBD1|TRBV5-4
TGTGCCAGCAGCTTGGGTGACAGGGGGCCCTACTTC
CASSLGDRGPYF
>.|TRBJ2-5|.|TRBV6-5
TGTGCCAGCAGGGCGTTGGGGCGGACCCAGTACTTC
CASRALGRTQYF
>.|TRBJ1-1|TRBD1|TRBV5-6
TGTGCCAGCAGCCTATCCCAGGGGGCCTTCGACACTGAAGCTTTCTTT
CASSLSQGAFDTEAFF
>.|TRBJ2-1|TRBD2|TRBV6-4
TGTGCCAGCAGTGAGACGGCGGGAGATGCTAGCTATGAGCAGTTCTTC
CASSETAGDASYEQFF
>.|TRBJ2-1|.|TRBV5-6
TGTGCCAGCAGCTACCCGGGGCGCCTCAATGAGCAGTTCTTC
CASSYPGRLNEQFF
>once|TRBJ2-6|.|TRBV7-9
TGTGCCAGCAGCGCGGGGGCCAACTCTGGGGCCAACGTCCTGACTTTC
CASSAGANSGANVLTF
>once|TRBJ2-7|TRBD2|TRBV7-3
TGTGCCAGCAGCCCTAGCGGGAGCTCCTACGAGCAGTACTTC
CASSPSGSSYEQYF
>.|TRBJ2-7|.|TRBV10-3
TGTGCCATCAGTGAGTCTCGAGGGGGTCCTTACGAGCAGTACTTC
CAISESRGGPYEQYF
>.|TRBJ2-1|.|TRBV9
TGTGCCAGCAGCCCCCGGGTTGGCATCTACAATGAGCAGTTCTTC
CASSPRVGIYNEQFF
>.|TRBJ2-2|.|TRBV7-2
TGTGCCAGCAGGCCCAATATTAGACGGTCCGGGGAGCTGTTTTTT
CASRPNIRRSGELFF
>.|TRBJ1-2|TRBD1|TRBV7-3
TGTGCCAGCAGCTCGAAGCCGGGACAGTTTGGCTACACCTTC
CASSSKPGQFGYTF
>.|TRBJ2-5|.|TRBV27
TGTGCCAGCGGGAGTGGGGGAGAGACCCAGTACTTC
CASGSGGETQYF
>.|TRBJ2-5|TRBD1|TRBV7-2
TGTGCCAGCAGCTGGGACAGGGGTTCGTGGACCCAGTACTTC
CASSWDRGSWTQYF